This TCR beta chain originates from a study of blood T cell repertoires in COVID-19. The V and J ends lost 0 bases and 2 bases respectively, with 11 bases between them. The CDR3 extends over 15 amino acids. The germline V gene has CDR1 MGHRA and CDR2 YSYEKL. The method was immunoSEQ multiplex PCR; TCRdb's version includes in-frame clones alone and lacks a portion of them. The sample records roughly 250,000 clones, roughly 86% being singletons. Sample: peripheral blood. The sequence derives from a woman in her forties or fifties with acute or convalescent COVID-19. This rearrangement joins TRBV4-1 to TRBJ2-7; a possible D gene is TRBD2 (6 bases). CDR3 sequence: CASSQDGWGAYEQYF. In nucleotides, the CDR3 is TGCGCCAGCAGCCAAGATGGGTGGGGGGCCTACGAGCAGTACTTC.